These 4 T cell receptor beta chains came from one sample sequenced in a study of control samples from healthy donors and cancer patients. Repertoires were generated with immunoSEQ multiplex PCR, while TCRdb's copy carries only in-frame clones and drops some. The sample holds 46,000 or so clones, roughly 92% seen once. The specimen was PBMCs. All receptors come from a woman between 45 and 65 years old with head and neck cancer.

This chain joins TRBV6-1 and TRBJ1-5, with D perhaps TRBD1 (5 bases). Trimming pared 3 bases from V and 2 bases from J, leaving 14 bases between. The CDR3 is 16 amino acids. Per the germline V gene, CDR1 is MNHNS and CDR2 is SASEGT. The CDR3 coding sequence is TGTGCCAGCAGTGATGGACATGGGGTGGGCAATCAGCCCCAGCATTTT. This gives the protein CASSDGHGVGNQPQHF.

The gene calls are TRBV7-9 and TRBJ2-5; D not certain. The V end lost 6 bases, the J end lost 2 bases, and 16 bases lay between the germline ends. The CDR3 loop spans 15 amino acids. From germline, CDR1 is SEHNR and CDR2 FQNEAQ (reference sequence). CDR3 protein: CASSMLMRRQETQYF. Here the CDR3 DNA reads TGTGCCAGCAGTATGCTGATGAGGCGGCAAGAGACCCAGTACTTC.

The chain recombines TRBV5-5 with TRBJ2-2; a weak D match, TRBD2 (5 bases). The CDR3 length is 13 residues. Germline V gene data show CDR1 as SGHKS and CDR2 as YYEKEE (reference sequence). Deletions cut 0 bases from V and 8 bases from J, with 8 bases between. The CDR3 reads CASSLERKGELFF. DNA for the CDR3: TGTGCCAGCAGCTTGGAGCGGAAGGGGGAGCTGTTTTTT.

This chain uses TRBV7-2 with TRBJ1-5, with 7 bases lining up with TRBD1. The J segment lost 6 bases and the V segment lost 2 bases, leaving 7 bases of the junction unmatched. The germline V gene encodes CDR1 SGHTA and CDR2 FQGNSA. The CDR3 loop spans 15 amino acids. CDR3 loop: CASSLPRQGGQPQHF. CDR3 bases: TGTGCCAGCAGCTTACCACGACAGGGAGGTCAGCCCCAGCATTTT.